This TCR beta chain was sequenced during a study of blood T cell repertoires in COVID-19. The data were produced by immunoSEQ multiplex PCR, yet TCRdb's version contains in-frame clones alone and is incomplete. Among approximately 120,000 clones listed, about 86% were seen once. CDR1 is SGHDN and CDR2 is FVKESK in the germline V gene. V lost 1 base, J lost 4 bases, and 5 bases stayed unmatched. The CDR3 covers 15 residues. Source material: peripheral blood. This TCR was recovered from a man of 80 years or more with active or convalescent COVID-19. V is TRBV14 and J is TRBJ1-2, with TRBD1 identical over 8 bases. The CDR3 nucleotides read TGTGCCAGCAGCCAAGCAGGGGGCGCAGGCTATGGCTACACCTTC. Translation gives CASSQAGGAGYGYTF.